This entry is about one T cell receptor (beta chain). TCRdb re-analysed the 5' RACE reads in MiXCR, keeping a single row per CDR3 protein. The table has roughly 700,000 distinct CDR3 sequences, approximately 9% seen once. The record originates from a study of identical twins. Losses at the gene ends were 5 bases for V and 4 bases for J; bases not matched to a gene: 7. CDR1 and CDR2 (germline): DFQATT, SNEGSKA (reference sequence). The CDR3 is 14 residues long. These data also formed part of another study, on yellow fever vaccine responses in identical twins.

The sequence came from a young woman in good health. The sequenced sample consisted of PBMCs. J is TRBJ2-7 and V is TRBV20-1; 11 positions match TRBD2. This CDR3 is CSAPRLAGPYEQYF. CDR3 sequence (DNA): TGCAGTGCTCCGAGACTAGCGGGACCGTACGAGCAGTACTTC.